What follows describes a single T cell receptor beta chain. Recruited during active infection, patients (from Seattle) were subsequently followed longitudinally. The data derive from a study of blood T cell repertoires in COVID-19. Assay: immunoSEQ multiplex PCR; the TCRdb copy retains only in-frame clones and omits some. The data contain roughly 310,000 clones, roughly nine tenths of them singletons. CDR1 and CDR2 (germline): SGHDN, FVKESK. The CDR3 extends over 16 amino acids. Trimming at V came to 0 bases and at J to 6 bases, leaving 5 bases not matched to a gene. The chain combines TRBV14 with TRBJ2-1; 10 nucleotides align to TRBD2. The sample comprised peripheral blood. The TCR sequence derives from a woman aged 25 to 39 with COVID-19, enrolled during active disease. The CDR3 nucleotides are TGTGCCAGCAGCCAAGATAATAGCGGGAGGACCAATGAGCAGTTCTTC. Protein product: CASSQDNSGRTNEQFF.